This TCR beta chain is drawn from a study of T cell responses to AZD1222 COVID-19 vaccine. The germline V and J ends were trimmed by 3 bases and 6 bases, with 12 bases remaining between them. The length of the CDR3 is 15 residues. The germline gives CDR1 LNHDA, CDR2 SQIVND (reference sequence). Turning to this clone: The antigen remains unidentified.

Regarding the study as a whole: Most donors were white British and more were female, and clonal diversity was possibly underestimated.

Here immunoSEQ multiplex PCR was the method, and the copy in TCRdb shows in-frame clones only, minus some. The sample has roughly 150,000 clones, roughly 92% seen once. This specimen consisted of peripheral blood, obtained 28 days after the second AZD1222 dose. This sequence was found in an adult who received the AZD1222 COVID-19 vaccine. The chain couples TRBV19 to TRBJ1-6; D unclear. CDR3 in DNA: TGTGCCAGTAGTATCAAACAGCAATTTAATTCACCCCTCCACTTT. Amino acids: CASSIKQQFNSPLHF.